One T cell receptor (beta chain) is described in this entry. The CDR3 loop spans 14 amino acids. Germline V CDR1 and CDR2: SGHRS, YFSETQ. V dropped 0 bases and J dropped 1 base, with 7 bases sitting between them. The data derive from a study of cytomegalovirus exposure and HLA in healthy donors. It was with 60 Vbeta and 13 Jbeta primers that the PCR ran. Assay: immunoSEQ multiplex PCR; the TCRdb copy retains only in-frame clones and omits some. The sample includes 130,000 to 150,000 clones, approximately 82% of them seen just once. The chain employs TRBV5-1 and TRBJ1-1; possible D gene TRBD1, 5 bases. The sequenced sample was PBMCs. This sequence was found in a woman aged 55 to 70 in good health and CMV-seropositive. DNA for the CDR3: TGCGCCAGCAGCTTGGTGCAGGGGAACACTGAAGCTTTCTTT. Protein: CASSLVQGNTEAFF.